The sequence of this T cell receptor (beta chain) was determined in a study of regulatory T cells in long-lasting Graves disease. Study outcomes and limitations: Persistent disease samples used TRBV28, TRBJ1-2 and TRBJ2-5 preferentially.

The CDR3 loop spans 11 amino acids. Trimming shortened V by 10 bases and J by 5 bases, and 11 bases separated the two germline ends. Germline CDR1 and CDR2: LNHDA and SQIVND (reference sequence). Investigators prepared the TCR beta libraries by applying iRepertoire HTBI primers and Arm-PCR of CDR3 regions. One entry per CDR3 protein results from TCRdb running MiXCR on the multiplex PCR reads. The sample yields 440,000 or so distinct CDR3 sequences, 15% seen once. The time point is: newly diagnosed GD, antithyroid drugs for less than 3 months. Making the TCR library involved RNA that had been extracted from PBMCs. Of note for this clonotype: Its antigen is not identified.

This sample was also put to use in a study of T cells in Graves' hyperthyroidism and ophthalmopathy. Turning to that study: Aged 18 to 65, the patients had hyperthyroidism that was newly diagnosed and had lasted under 2 months. Uncontrolled infection, other autoimmune disease, pregnancy or lactation led to exclusion. In the first-round RT-PCR of the TCR CDR3, the HTBI primer set was used.

The sequence was collected from a woman in her twenties or thirties with Graves disease. The sample in question was peripheral blood mononuclear cells (PBMCs), obtained at new diagnosis, from a patient treated with antithyroid drugs. The V and J genes are TRBV19 and TRBJ2-5, with a weak D call TRBD1 (5 bases). As DNA, the CDR3 is TGTGCCACTCCCAAGGGGGAGACCCAGTACTTC. It encodes CATPKGETQYF.